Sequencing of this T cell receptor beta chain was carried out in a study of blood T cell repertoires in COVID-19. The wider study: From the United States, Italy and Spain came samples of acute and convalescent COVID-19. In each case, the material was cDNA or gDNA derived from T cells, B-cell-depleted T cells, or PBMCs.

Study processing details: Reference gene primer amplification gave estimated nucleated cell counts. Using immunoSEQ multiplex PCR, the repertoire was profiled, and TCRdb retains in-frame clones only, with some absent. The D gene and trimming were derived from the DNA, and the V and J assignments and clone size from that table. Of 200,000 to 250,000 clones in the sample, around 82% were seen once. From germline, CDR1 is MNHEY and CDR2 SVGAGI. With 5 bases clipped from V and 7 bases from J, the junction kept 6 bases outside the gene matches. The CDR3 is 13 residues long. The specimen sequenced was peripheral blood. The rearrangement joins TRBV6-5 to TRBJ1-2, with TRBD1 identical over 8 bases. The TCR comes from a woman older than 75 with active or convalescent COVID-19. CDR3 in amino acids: CASSPRQGFGYTF. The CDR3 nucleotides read TGTGCCAGCAGTCCAAGACAGGGGTTTGGCTACACCTTC.